Shown below are 11 T cell receptor beta chains from a single sample sequenced in a study of blood T cells in healthy people across ages. It was with a sample-barcoded 5' primer and a J-beta primer mix that a second PCR of roughly 7 to 12 cycles was run. TCRdb re-called the 5' RACE reads with MiXCR, one entry per CDR3 protein. This sample has 1.5 million to 2 million distinct CDR3 sequences, with approximately 30% found just once. The sample consisted of blood. The origin of the receptors is a woman aged 25-40 years in good health.

This clonotype was observed a handful of times. For the CDR3, the DNA is TGCAGTGCTGGTCCTAGCGGACGAAGCACAGATACGCAGTATTTT. This codes for CSAGPSGRSTDTQYF. This sequence joins TRBV20-1 and TRBJ2-3, with 7 bases lining up with TRBD2. This CDR3 has 15 residues. Per the germline V gene, CDR1 is DFQATT and CDR2 is SNEGSKA (reference sequence). V was pared by 5 bases and J by 0 bases, with 8 bases of the junction left unmatched.

This clonotype was seen a few times. The rearrangement links TRBV7-6 to TRBJ2-6; tentatively, D is TRBD1 or TRBD2 (5 bases each). V was shortened by 5 bases and J by 0 bases, with 14 bases between the two germline ends. Per the germline V gene, CDR1 is SGHVS and CDR2 is FNYEAQ. The CDR3 is made up of 17 amino acids. The CDR3 coding sequence is TGTGCCAGCAGCCTCCGGGGCCGCGCCTCTGGGGCCAACGTCCTGACTTTC. As protein: CASSLRGRASGANVLTF.

This clonotype appeared a few times. The chain uses TRBV12-3 or TRBV12-4 and TRBJ2-2, with D hard to call. V lost 8 bases to trimming and J lost 6 bases, with 16 bases between them. The CDR3 covers 14 residues. The CDR3 spells CASSDDTLAGELFF. The CDR3 bases are TGTGCCAGCTCCGATGACACTCTCGCCGGGGAGCTGTTTTTT.

This chain links TRBV5-6 with TRBJ2-1; D might be TRBD1 (7 bases). Germline-derived CDR1 and CDR2 are SGHDT and YYEEEE. Trimming cost V 1 base and J 14 bases, with 22 bases left between them. There are 15 residues in the CDR3. The CDR3: CASSLPSRRCRGEFF. In DNA, the CDR3 is TGTGCCAGCAGCTTGCCCTCACGGCGGTGCAGGGGGGAGTTCTTC.

The J gene is TRBJ2-1, the V gene TRBV2; D is perhaps TRBD1 or TRBD2 (5 bases each). Between the trimmed V and J ends, which lost 8 bases and 0 bases, there was a span of 26 bases. Germline V lookup: CDR1 SNHLY, CDR2 FYNNEI. The CDR3 contains 19 residues. CDR3 sequence (DNA): TGTGCCAGCGGACTTCGAGGGACCGCTAGATATGCCTCCTACAATGAGCAGTTCTTC. Its translation is CASGLRGTARYASYNEQFF.

The J gene is TRBJ1-2, the V gene TRBV7-2, with a tentative D call TRBD1 (5 bases). The CDR3 covers 16 residues. Trimming shortened V by 5 bases and J by 4 bases, and 20 bases separated the two germline ends. Germline CDR1 and CDR2: SGHTA and FQGNSA. The CDR3 protein is CASSPNQGTLRYGYTF. CDR3 nucleotides: TGTGCCAGCAGCCCGAATCAAGGGACGCTTCGCTATGGCTACACCTTC.

This clonotype was recorded a few times. The chain has TRBV7-9 and TRBJ2-5; 9 bases map to TRBD2. CDR1 is SEHNR and CDR2 is FQNEAQ in the germline V gene (reference sequence). This CDR3 spans 15 amino acids. V trimming: 5 bases; J trimming: 1 base; junction bases outside the gene matches: 5. The CDR3 DNA reads as TGTGCCAGCAGCGACTCTAGCGGGGCCCAAGAGACCCAGTACTTC. It specifies CASSDSSGAQETQYF.

The V gene is TRBV20-1, the J gene TRBJ2-7; no reliable D call. This CDR3 has 13 residues. Trimming took off 1 base at V and 4 bases at J, with 11 bases between the two ends. The germline V gene has CDR1 DFQATT and CDR2 SNEGSKA (reference sequence). The CDR3 sequence is CSARGTDRYEQYF. CDR3 sequence (DNA): TGCAGTGCTAGAGGAACCGATCGGTACGAGCAGTACTTC.

The chain carries TRBV9 and TRBJ2-7, with 7 bases identical to TRBD1. CDR1 SGDLS and CDR2 YYNGEE come from the germline V gene. The CDR3 is 16 residues long. J gave up 5 bases and V 0 bases, and 11 bases lay outside the gene matches. CDR3 nucleotides: TGTGCCAGCAGCGTAGACATAGGCAGGGGGAGCAACGAGCAGTACTTC. Protein: CASSVDIGRGSNEQYF.

The sample holds many counts of this clonotype. The gene calls are TRBV29-1 and TRBJ2-1; 7 nucleotides agree with TRBD1. J gave up 8 bases and V 4 bases, and 17 bases lay outside the gene matches. CDR3 length: 16 residues. Germline CDR1 and CDR2: SQVTM and ANQGSEA. Written as DNA, the CDR3 is TGCAGCGTTGTCTCTGGGGCAGGGGGAAGTTCGGATGAGCAGTTCTTC. It codes for CSVVSGAGGSSDEQFF.

This clonotype appeared a few times. This chain links TRBV5-1 with TRBJ1-1, with D possibly being TRBD1 (6 bases). CDR3 size: 16 residues. Germline-derived CDR1 and CDR2 are SGHRS and YFSETQ. Trimming left V 2 bases short and J 4 bases short, with 18 bases between. The CDR3 region is CASSFTQSGDGTEAFF. DNA for the CDR3: TGCGCCAGCAGCTTTACGCAGTCAGGGGACGGCACTGAAGCTTTCTTT. The variable domain in full, completed from reference TRBV5-1 and TRBJ1-1, reads KAGVTQTPRYLIKTRGQQVTLSCSPISGHRSVSWYQQTPGQGLQFLFEYFSETQRNKGNFPGRFSGRQFSNSRSEMNVSTLELGDSALYLCASSFTQSGDGTEAFFGQGTRLTVV.